One and the same sample provided the 9 T cell receptor beta chains below, sequenced in a study of naive and memory T cell subsets. Findings and limits, study-wide: Possibly reflecting memory cells re-expressing CD45RA, a few larger clonotypes occurred in naive repertoires, especially CD8.

An equimolar mix of two oligonucleotides served as the beta constant-region primer for TRBC1 and TRBC2. Nested alpha and beta constant-region primers with the SP2 primer drove four PCR rounds on ligated cDNA. In TCRdb, the UMI-ligation and nested PCR reads were re-called with MiXCR into one record per CDR3 protein. The profile shows around 160,000 distinct CDR3 sequences, roughly 20% of them singletons. These receptors have no identified antigens. The sequenced material came from naive CD4+ T cells from blood. All receptors come from a human donor in good health.

This clonotype occurred once. The rearrangement links TRBV14 to TRBJ2-5; D perhaps matches TRBD2 (5 bases). CDR1 and CDR2 from the germline V gene are SGHDN and FVKESK. The CDR3 has 15 residues. The ends were cut back, 3 bases at V and 0 bases at J, with 11 bases in the middle. The CDR3 sequence: CASSQEVSYQETQYF. The CDR3 nucleotides are TGTGCCAGCAGCCAGGAGGTGTCGTACCAAGAGACCCAGTACTTC.

J is TRBJ2-1 and V is TRBV20-1, with a tentative D call TRBD2 (6 bases). There are 15 residues in the CDR3. Trimming shortened V by 2 bases and J by 12 bases, and 23 bases separated the two germline ends. The germline V gene encodes CDR1 DFQATT and CDR2 SNEGSKA (reference sequence). CDR3 nucleotide sequence: TGCAGTGCTAGATCACCGGGGACTCAGCACCGACGGCAGTTCTTC. Translating gives CSARSPGTQHRRQFF.

This clonotype was counted between two and nine times. The rearrangement uses TRBV6-5 and TRBJ2-3; 8 bases are shared with TRBD2. Germline CDR1 and CDR2: MNHEY and SVGAGI. The CDR3 extends over 16 amino acids. The V gene end was trimmed by 0 bases and the J gene end by 3 bases; junction bases not matched to a gene: 5. Written as DNA, the CDR3 is TGTGCCAGCAGTTACTCTCGGCTAGCGGGTACAGATACGCAGTATTTT. It yields the protein CASSYSRLAGTDTQYF.

The genes are TRBV28 and TRBJ2-3; perhaps TRBD1 as D (5 bases). Germline CDR1 MDHEN, CDR2 SYDVKM. V gave up 5 bases and J gave up 2 bases, with 17 bases separating them. There are 16 residues in the CDR3. The CDR3 region is CASSPGQTANTDTQYF. In DNA form, the CDR3 reads TGTGCCAGCAGTCCCGGACAAACCGCTAACACAGATACGCAGTATTTT.

This clonotype was detected many times. The V call is TRBV29-1, the J call TRBJ1-2; 10 bases line up with TRBD1. With 6 bases clipped from V and 5 bases from J, the junction kept 9 bases outside the gene matches. The CDR3 covers 14 residues. Germline lookup yields CDR1 SQVTM and CDR2 ANQGSEA. For the CDR3, the DNA is TGCAGCGTGGGAAGACAGGGGGCGCATTATGGCTACACCTTC. Amino acid sequence: CSVGRQGAHYGYTF.

The V gene is TRBV5-1, the J gene TRBJ2-1; no definite D call. V was clipped by 5 bases and J by 5 bases, with 5 bases between them. Germline loops: CDR1 SGHRS, CDR2 YFSETQ. CDR3 length equals 11 residues. CDR3 residues: CASRLNNEQFF. CDR3 coding DNA: TGCGCCAGCAGATTAAACAATGAGCAGTTCTTC.

This clonotype was seen at least ten times. The V gene is TRBV5-1, the J gene TRBJ2-7; 11 bases line up with TRBD2. V shed 0 bases, J shed 1 base, and the junction held 3 bases outside the gene matches. CDR1 and CDR2 (germline): SGHRS, YFSETQ. This CDR3 contains 16 residues. The CDR3 nucleotides read TGCGCCAGCAGCTTGGCCGGGACTAGCGGATCCTACGAGCAGTACTTC. This gives the protein CASSLAGTSGSYEQYF.

The CDR3 region is CAGQGSHNSPLHF. The CDR3 nucleotides read TGTGCCGGTCAGGGGAGCCATAATTCACCCCTCCACTTT. This chain links TRBV6-1 with TRBJ1-6, with a weak D call TRBD1 (6 bases). This CDR3 is built from 13 residues. Germline lookup yields CDR1 MNHNS and CDR2 SASEGT. The V end was cut by 11 bases, the J end by 5 bases, with 13 bases between.

CDR3 residues: CASPPRDRLHHSYEQYF. The CDR3 DNA reads TGTGCCAGCCCCCCGCGGGACAGACTCCACCATTCCTACGAGCAGTACTTC. This rearrangement joins TRBV28 to TRBJ2-7; TRBD1 is a possible D gene (7 bases). V was cut by 8 bases and J by 1 base, with 24 bases left in between. Germline loops: CDR1 MDHEN, CDR2 SYDVKM. The CDR3 loop spans 17 amino acids.